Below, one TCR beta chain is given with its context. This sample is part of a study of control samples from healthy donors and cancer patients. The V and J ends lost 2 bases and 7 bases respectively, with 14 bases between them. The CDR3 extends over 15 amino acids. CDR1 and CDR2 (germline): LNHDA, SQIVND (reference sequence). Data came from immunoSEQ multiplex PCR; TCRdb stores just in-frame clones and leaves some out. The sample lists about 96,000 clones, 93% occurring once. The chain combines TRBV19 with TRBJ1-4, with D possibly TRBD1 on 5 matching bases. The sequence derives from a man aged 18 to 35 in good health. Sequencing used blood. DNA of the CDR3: TGTGCCAGTAGTATAAAAGGGGCGGCTGGTGAAAAACTGTTTTTT. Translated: CASSIKGAAGEKLFF.